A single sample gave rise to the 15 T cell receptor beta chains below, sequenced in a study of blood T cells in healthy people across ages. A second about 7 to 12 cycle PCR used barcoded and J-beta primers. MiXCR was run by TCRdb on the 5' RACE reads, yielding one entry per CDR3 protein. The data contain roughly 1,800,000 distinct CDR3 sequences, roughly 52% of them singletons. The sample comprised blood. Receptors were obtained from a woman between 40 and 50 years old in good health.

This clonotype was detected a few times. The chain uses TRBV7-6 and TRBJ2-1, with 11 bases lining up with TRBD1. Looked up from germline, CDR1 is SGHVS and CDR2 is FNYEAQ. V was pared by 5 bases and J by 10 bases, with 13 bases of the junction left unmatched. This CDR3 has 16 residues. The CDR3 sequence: CASSPDLDRGHQEQFF. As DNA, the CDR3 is TGTGCCAGCAGCCCTGATCTGGACAGGGGGCATCAAGAGCAGTTCTTC.

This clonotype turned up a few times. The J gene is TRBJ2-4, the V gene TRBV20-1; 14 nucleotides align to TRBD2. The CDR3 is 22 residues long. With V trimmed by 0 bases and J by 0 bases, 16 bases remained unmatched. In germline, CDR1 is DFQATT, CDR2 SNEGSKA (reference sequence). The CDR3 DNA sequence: TGCAGTGCTAGAGACCCCATCGCCGGGACTAGCGGGGGCTATTTAGCCAAAAACATTCAGTACTTC. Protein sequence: CSARDPIAGTSGGYLAKNIQYF.

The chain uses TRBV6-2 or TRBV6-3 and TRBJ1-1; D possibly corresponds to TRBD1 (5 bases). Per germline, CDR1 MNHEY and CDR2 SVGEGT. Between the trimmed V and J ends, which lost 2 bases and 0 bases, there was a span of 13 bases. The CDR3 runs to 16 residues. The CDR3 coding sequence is TGTGCCAGCAGTTACCCGCAGGGTTCGGTGAACACTGAAGCTTTCTTT. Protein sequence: CASSYPQGSVNTEAFF.

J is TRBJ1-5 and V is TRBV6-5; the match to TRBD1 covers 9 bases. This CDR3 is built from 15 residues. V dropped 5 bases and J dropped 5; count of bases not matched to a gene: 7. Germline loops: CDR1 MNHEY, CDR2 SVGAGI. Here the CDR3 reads CASSKVTGGYQPQHF. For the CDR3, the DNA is TGTGCCAGCAGTAAAGTGACAGGGGGATATCAGCCCCAGCATTTT.

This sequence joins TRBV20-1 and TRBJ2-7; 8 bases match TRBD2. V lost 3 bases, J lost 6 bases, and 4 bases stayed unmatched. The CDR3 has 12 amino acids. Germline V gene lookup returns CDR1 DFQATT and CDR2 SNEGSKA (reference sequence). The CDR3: CSASGGACEQYF. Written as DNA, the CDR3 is TGCAGTGCTAGCGGGGGGGCCTGCGAGCAGTACTTC.

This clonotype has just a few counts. CDR3 protein: CSTTGKIYEQYF. The CDR3 nucleotides read TGCAGCACAACAGGGAAAATCTACGAGCAGTACTTC. The chain couples TRBV20-1 to TRBJ2-7; TRBD1 might be the D (6 bases). Germline loops: CDR1 DFQATT, CDR2 SNEGSKA (reference sequence). This CDR3 comprises 12 residues.

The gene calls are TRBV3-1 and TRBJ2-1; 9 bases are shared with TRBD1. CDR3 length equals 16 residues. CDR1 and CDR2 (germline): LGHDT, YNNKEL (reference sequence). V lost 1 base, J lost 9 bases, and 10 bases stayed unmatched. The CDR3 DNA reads TGTGCCAGCAGCCAAGTCGGCACAGGGGGCTTCAGTGAGCAGTTCTTC. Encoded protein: CASSQVGTGGFSEQFF.

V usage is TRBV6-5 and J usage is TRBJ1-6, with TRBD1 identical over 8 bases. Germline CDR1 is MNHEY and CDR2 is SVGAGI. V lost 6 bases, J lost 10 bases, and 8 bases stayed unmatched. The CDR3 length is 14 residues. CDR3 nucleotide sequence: TGTGCCAGCAGGGAAGGACAGGGTCGGTCACCCCTCCACTTT. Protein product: CASREGQGRSPLHF.

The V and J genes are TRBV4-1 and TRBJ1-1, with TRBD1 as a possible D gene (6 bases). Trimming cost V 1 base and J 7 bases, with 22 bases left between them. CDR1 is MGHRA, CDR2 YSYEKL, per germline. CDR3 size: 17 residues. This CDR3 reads CASSQAGGARGNREAFF. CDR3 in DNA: TGCGCCAGCAGCCAAGCTGGGGGGGCGCGAGGAAACCGTGAAGCTTTCTTT.

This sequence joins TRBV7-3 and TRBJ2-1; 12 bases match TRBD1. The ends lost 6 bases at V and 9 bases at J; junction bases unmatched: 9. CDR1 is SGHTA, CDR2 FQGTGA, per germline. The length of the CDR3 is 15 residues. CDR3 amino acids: CASSPMGQGAGEQFF. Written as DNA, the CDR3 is TGTGCCAGCAGTCCTATGGGACAGGGGGCGGGTGAGCAGTTCTTC.

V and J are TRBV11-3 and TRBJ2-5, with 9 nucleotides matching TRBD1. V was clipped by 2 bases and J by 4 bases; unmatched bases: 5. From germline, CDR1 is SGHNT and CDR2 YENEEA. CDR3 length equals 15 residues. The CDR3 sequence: CASSLTGGSGETQYF. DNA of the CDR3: TGTGCCAGCAGCTTAACAGGGGGCTCGGGAGAGACCCAGTACTTC.

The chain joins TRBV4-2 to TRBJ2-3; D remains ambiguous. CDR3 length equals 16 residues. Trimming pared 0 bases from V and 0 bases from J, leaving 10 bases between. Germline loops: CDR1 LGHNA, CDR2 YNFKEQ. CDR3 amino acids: CASSQDSQVSTDTQYF. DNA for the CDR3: TGTGCCAGCAGCCAAGATTCCCAGGTTAGCACAGATACGCAGTATTTT.

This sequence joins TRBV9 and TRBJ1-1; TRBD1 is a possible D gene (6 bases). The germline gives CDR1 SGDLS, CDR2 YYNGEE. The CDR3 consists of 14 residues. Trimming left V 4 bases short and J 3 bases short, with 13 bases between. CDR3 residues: CASSTAPGDTEAFF. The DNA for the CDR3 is TGTGCCAGCAGCACAGCACCAGGGGACACTGAAGCTTTCTTT. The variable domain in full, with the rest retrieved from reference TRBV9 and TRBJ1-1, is DSGVTQTPKHLITATGQRVTLRCSPRSGDLSVYWYQQSLDQGLQFLIQYYNGEERAKGNILERFSAQQFPDLHSELNLSSLELGDSALYFCASSTAPGDTEAFFGQGTRLTVV.

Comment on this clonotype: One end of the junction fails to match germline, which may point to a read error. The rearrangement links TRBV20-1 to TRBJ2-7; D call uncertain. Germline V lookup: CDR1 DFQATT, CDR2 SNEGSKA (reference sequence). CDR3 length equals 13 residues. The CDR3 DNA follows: TGCAGTGCTAGGAGCAGCTTATCCTACGAGCGGTACTTC. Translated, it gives CSARSSLSYERYF.

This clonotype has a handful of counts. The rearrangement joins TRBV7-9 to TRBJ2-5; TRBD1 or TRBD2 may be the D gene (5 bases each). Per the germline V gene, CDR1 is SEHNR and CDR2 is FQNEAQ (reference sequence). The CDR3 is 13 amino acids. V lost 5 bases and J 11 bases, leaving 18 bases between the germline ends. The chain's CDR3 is CASSPRGGLEQYF. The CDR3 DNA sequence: TGTGCCAGCAGCCCCCGTGGGGGTTTAGAGCAGTACTTC.